Sequencing of this TCR beta chain was carried out in a study of cytomegalovirus exposure and HLA in healthy donors. CDR3 size: 15 residues. V was pared by 3 bases and J by 8 bases, with 5 bases of the junction left unmatched. Germline CDR1 reads KGHSH; CDR2 reads LQKENI. The PCR employed 60 Vbeta primers together with 13 Jbeta primers. Some clones are missing from TCRdb's copy, which holds only in-frame ones; the method was immunoSEQ multiplex PCR. The data show around 100,000 clones, around four fifths seen once. A few counts support this clone. The source of this sequence is a man aged 35-49 years in good health and CMV-seronegative. This chain joins TRBV18 and TRBJ1-6, with 9 bases that match TRBD1. The sample consisted of PBMCs. CDR3 region: CASSPGQGRHSPLHF. The DNA for the CDR3 is TGTGCCAGCTCACCGGGACAGGGTAGGCATTCACCCCTCCACTTT.